The clone carrying this T cell receptor beta chain appeared many times. Its antigen is not known. The sample originates from a study of response to subunit inactivated influenza vaccine. Study conclusions and caveats: The authors suggested that every seasonal influenza vaccination recruits few new T cells.

MiXCR, run by TCRdb on the RT-PCR reads, gives a single entry per CDR3 protein. The sample records about 480,000 distinct CDR3 sequences, around 25% being singletons. The CDR3 has 15 residues. J gave up 5 bases and V 3 bases, and 4 bases lay outside the gene matches. Germline V gene data show CDR1 as SGHAT and CDR2 as FQNNGV. The origin of this receptor is a man between 45 and 60 years old who received an inactivated influenza vaccine. The chain combines TRBV11-2 with TRBJ2-2, with 9 bases identical to TRBD2. The source was CD4+ T cells sorted from PBMCs, collected around 5 days after vaccination. The CDR3: CASSLTSGLTGELFF. The CDR3 DNA follows: TGTGCCAGCAGCTTGACTAGCGGACTAACCGGGGAGCTGTTTTTT.